The 23 T cell receptor beta chains below were found in one sample sequenced in a study of blood T cell repertoires in COVID-19. TCRdb's copy holds only in-frame clones and misses some; the assay was immunoSEQ multiplex PCR. Of about 35,000 clones detected, 87% appear once; the ten largest clones hold 40% to 50%. Sequenced: peripheral blood. The source of these receptors is a human donor in a cohort sampled during active COVID-19.

This clone was seen a handful of times. V gene TRBV7-9 combines with J gene TRBJ1-6; 8 nucleotides agree with TRBD1. Trimming removed 7 bases from V and 10 bases from J; junction bases left unmatched: 9. The CDR3 runs to 14 residues. The germline V gene encodes CDR1 SEHNR and CDR2 FQNEAQ (reference sequence). The CDR3 nucleotides are TGTGCCAGCACTCCAGGACAGGGTTGGTCACCCCTCCACTTT. Translating it yields CASTPGQGWSPLHF.

CDR3 sequence reads: CSVENQDNQPQHF. In DNA form, the CDR3 reads TGCAGCGTTGAAAACCAGGATAATCAGCCCCAGCATTTT. This chain connects TRBV29-1 to TRBJ1-5, with D unclear. V was shortened by 2 bases and J by 4 bases, with 9 bases between the two germline ends. Germline CDR1 reads SQVTM; CDR2 reads ANQGSEA. The CDR3 sequence is 13 residues long. Variable domain in full (rest from reference TRBV29-1 and TRBJ1-5): SAVISQKPSRDICQRGTSLTIQCQVDSQVTMMFWYRQQPGQSLTLIATANQGSEATYESGFVIDKFPISRPNLTFSTLTVSNMSPEDSSIYLCSVENQDNQPQHFGDGTRLSIL.

The chain employs TRBV7-2 and TRBJ1-6, with unresolved D. Germline-derived CDR1 and CDR2 are SGHTA and FQGNSA. V gave up 4 bases and J gave up 5 bases, with 12 bases separating them. The CDR3 has 15 residues. CDR3 amino acids: CASSSKYGDNSPLHF. CDR3 DNA sequence: TGTGCCAGCAGCTCCAAATACGGGGATAATTCACCCCTCCACTTT.

This clone appeared a few times. The V gene is TRBV15, the J gene TRBJ1-2, with TRBD1 as a possible D gene (5 bases). Per the germline V gene, CDR1 is LNHNV and CDR2 is YYDKDF (reference sequence). The V end lost 0 bases, the J end lost 1 base, and 9 bases lay between the germline ends. The CDR3 length is 15 residues. The CDR3 spells CATSRDIQDNYGYTF. Here the CDR3 DNA reads TGTGCCACCAGCAGAGATATACAGGATAACTATGGCTACACCTTC.

V gene TRBV7-2 combines with J gene TRBJ2-7; D perhaps matches TRBD1 (5 bases). V gave up 4 bases and J gave up 4 bases, with 8 bases separating them. The CDR3 sequence is 12 residues long. Looked up from germline, CDR1 is SGHTA and CDR2 is FQGNSA. The CDR3 DNA follows: TGTGCCAGCAGCTCCCAGGGTTACGAGCAGTACTTC. Translating gives CASSSQGYEQYF.

The chain joins TRBV27 to TRBJ1-1; 10 bases fit TRBD1. The ends lost 8 bases at V and 5 bases at J; junction bases unmatched: 8. Germline CDR1 reads MNHEY; CDR2 reads SMNVEV (reference sequence). The length of the CDR3 is 14 residues. The CDR3: CASYDRGRRTEAFF. CDR3 coding DNA: TGTGCCAGCTATGACAGGGGGCGTCGAACTGAAGCTTTCTTT.

The chain has TRBV18 and TRBJ2-3; TRBD1 aligns across 7 bases. Trimming cost V 3 bases and J 2 bases; bases outside gene matches: 8. Germline V lookup: CDR1 KGHSH, CDR2 LQKENI. There are 16 residues in the CDR3. The CDR3 loop reads CASSPFTGTVTDTQYF. The CDR3 DNA sequence: TGTGCCAGCTCACCGTTCACCGGGACAGTCACAGATACGCAGTATTTT. Full variable domain (remainder filled in from reference TRBV18 and TRBJ2-3): NAGVMQNPRHLVRRRGQEARLRCSPMKGHSHVYWYRQLPEEGLKFMVYLQKENIIDESGMPKERFSAEFPKEGPSILRIQQVVRGDSAAYFCASSPFTGTVTDTQYFGPGTRLTVL.

This clone came up once. The chain links TRBV9 to TRBJ2-3; 12 bases are shared with TRBD2. V lost 4 bases and J lost 2; bases outside the gene matches: 11. The CDR3 runs 18 residues. Germline values: CDR1 SGDLS, CDR2 YYNGEE. Here the CDR3 DNA reads TGTGCCAGCAGCCTAGATCTTACTAGCGGGGGGATCACAGATACGCAGTATTTT. Its protein is CASSLDLTSGGITDTQYF.

The chain couples TRBV6-5 to TRBJ2-6, with D unclear. Trimming left V 4 bases short and J 1 base short, with 2 bases between. Per the germline V gene, CDR1 is MNHEY and CDR2 is SVGAGI. The CDR3 extends over 13 amino acids. CDR3 nucleotides: TGTGCCAGCAGTTCTTCTGGGGCCAACGTCCTGACTTTC. This encodes CASSSSGANVLTF.

In this sample, this clone turned up a few times. V and J are TRBV7-2 and TRBJ1-2; the D is unclear. V was shortened by 1 base and J by 1 base, with 13 bases between the two germline ends. This CDR3 contains 16 residues. From germline, CDR1 is SGHTA and CDR2 FQGNSA. The chain's CDR3 is CASSLGLREVNYGYTF. In DNA, the CDR3 is TGTGCCAGCAGCTTAGGGTTACGGGAGGTTAACTATGGCTACACCTTC.

This chain joins TRBV6-5 and TRBJ1-5; D is perhaps TRBD1 (5 bases). The CDR3 is 14 residues long. CDR1 is MNHEY, CDR2 SVGAGI, per germline. Trimming removed 6 bases at V and 5 bases at J, with 14 bases between. The CDR3 nucleotides are TGTGCCAGCAGAAACACAGGCTGGGATCAGCCCCAGCATTTT. This codes for CASRNTGWDQPQHF.

The gene calls are TRBV7-6 and TRBJ2-1; D is perhaps TRBD2 (6 bases). V was cut by 0 bases and J by 9 bases, with 12 bases left in between. Germline V gives CDR1 SGHVS, CDR2 FNYEAQ. This CDR3 is 14 amino acids long. The CDR3 bases are TGTGCCAGCAGCTTAGCCGCAGTCGGGGGTGAGCAGTTCTTC. This encodes CASSLAAVGGEQFF.

The chain uses TRBV3-1 (or the pseudogene TRBV3-2) and TRBJ2-1; TRBD2 aligns across 11 bases. Germline V CDR1 and CDR2: LGHDT, YNNKEL (reference sequence). The CDR3 spans 19 residues. With 0 bases clipped from V and 9 bases from J, the junction kept 16 bases outside the gene matches. The DNA for the CDR3 is TGTGCCAGCAGCCAAGATGCGGACTCTTTAGCGGGGGGGCCCCGTGAGCAGTTCTTC. Its translation is CASSQDADSLAGGPREQFF.

The genes are TRBV7-8 and TRBJ1-1; 7 positions match TRBD1. This CDR3 spans 16 amino acids. Trimming cost V 5 bases and J 1 base; bases outside gene matches: 10. Germline-derived CDR1 and CDR2 are SGHVS and FQNEAQ. This CDR3 is CASSPRNRGRNTEAFF. The DNA for the CDR3 is TGTGCCAGCAGCCCCCGGAACAGGGGTCGGAACACTGAAGCTTTCTTT.

This sequence joins TRBV5-4 and TRBJ1-2; D unclear. Trimming stripped 0 bases from V and 4 bases from J, with 7 bases between. CDR1 is SGHNT, CDR2 YYREEE, per germline (reference sequence). The CDR3 is 13 residues long. The CDR3 sequence: CASSLDRSYGYTF. The DNA for the CDR3 is TGTGCCAGCAGCTTGGACAGATCCTATGGCTACACCTTC.

V gene TRBV7-2 combines with J gene TRBJ2-7; D possibly corresponds to TRBD1 (7 bases). CDR1 and CDR2 from the germline V gene are SGHTA and FQGNSA. Trimming took off 4 bases at V and 3 bases at J, with 13 bases between the two ends. CDR3 length equals 14 residues. CDR3 nucleotide sequence: TGTGCCAGCAGCTCCCAGGGGGGATACTACGAGCAGTACTTC. This codes for CASSSQGGYYEQYF.

The chain recombines TRBV11-3 with TRBJ2-7, with TRBD1 identical over 9 bases. The CDR3 spans 15 residues. V lost 1 base to trimming and J lost 3 bases; unmatched junction nucleotides: 4. Per the germline V gene, CDR1 is SGHNT and CDR2 is YENEEA. This CDR3 reads CASSLGMGQGYEQYF. CDR3 DNA: TGTGCCAGCAGCTTAGGCATGGGACAGGGCTACGAGCAGTACTTC. Full variable domain (remainder filled in from reference TRBV11-3 and TRBJ2-7): EAGVVQSPRYKIIEKKQPVAFWCNPISGHNTLYWYLQNLGQGPELLIRYENEEAVDDSQLPKDRFSAERLKGVDSTLKIQPAELGDSAVYLCASSLGMGQGYEQYFGPGTRLTVT.

The J gene is TRBJ2-5, the V gene TRBV19; 8 bases align to TRBD1. Germline values: CDR1 LNHDA, CDR2 SQIVND (reference sequence). With V trimmed by 5 bases and J by 5 bases, 7 bases remained unmatched. The CDR3 contains 14 residues. This chain's CDR3 is CASSSSGGGETQYF. The DNA for the CDR3 is TGTGCCAGTAGTTCGTCAGGGGGCGGGGAGACCCAGTACTTC.

V is TRBV21-1 and J is TRBJ1-5; the table's D call of TRBD1 was not tested on the DNA. TRBV21-1 is noted as a pseudogene. The CDR3 has 17 residues. Written as DNA, the CDR3 is TGTGCCAGCAGCCTTTGTCCAGGGAAGGGGAGCAATCAGCCCCAGCATTTT. It encodes CASSLCPGKGSNQPQHF.

The chain is built from TRBV15 and TRBJ2-3, with a possible D match to TRBD2 (6 bases). The germline V gene encodes CDR1 LNHNV and CDR2 YYDKDF (reference sequence). V dropped 8 bases and J dropped 7 bases, with 19 bases sitting between them. CDR3 size: 14 residues. The CDR3 protein is CATSSALGSYTQYF. CDR3 DNA: TGTGCCACCTCGTCGGCCCTCGGGAGCTATACGCAGTATTTT.

V and J are TRBV29-1 and TRBJ2-3, with D possibly being TRBD1 (6 bases). V lost 2 bases, J lost 3 bases, and 18 bases lay in between. The length of the CDR3 is 16 residues. Germline CDR1 and CDR2: SQVTM and ANQGSEA. The CDR3 sequence is CSVENGMQGRTDTQYF. CDR3 sequence (DNA): TGCAGCGTTGAAAATGGTATGCAGGGGCGGACAGATACGCAGTATTTT.

The CDR3 coding sequence is TGTGCCAGCAGCGAAAACAGGGGATGGAGCGAGACCCAGTACTTC. Translated: CASSENRGWSETQYF. V and J are TRBV11-1 and TRBJ2-5, with 7 bases that match TRBD1. Per germline, CDR1 SGHAT and CDR2 FQDESV (reference sequence). V lost 5 bases, J lost 5 bases, and 11 bases stayed unmatched. The CDR3 has 15 residues.

The rearrangement joins TRBV4-3 to TRBJ1-1; D is possibly TRBD1 (5 bases). The V end was cut by 8 bases, the J end by 0 bases, with 13 bases between. This CDR3 has 14 amino acids. Looked up from germline, CDR1 is LGHNA and CDR2 is YSLEER. The CDR3 region is CASSRGIMNTEAFF. CDR3 DNA sequence: TGCGCCAGCTCCCGGGGGATCATGAACACTGAAGCTTTCTTT.